This entry describes one TCR beta chain. The antigen remains undetermined. The sample belongs to a study of T cells in Graves' hyperthyroidism and ophthalmopathy. Study details: Peripheral blood was drawn at first diagnosis, prior to all treatment.

RNA transcripts served as the template for amplifying TCR beta CDR3 regions. The TCR CDR3 first-round RT-PCR relied on the HTBI primer set. TCRdb reanalysed the multiplex PCR reads using MiXCR and keeps one entry per CDR3 protein. Counted here are approximately 630,000 distinct CDR3 sequences, 16% occurring once; the ten biggest clones make up 3.5% to 4%. Newly diagnosed patients aged 18 to 65 had hyperthyroidism of under 2 months' duration. The germline gives CDR1 DFQATT, CDR2 SNEGSKA (reference sequence). The CDR3 totals 15 residues. V shed 6 bases and J shed 3 bases, with 20 bases lying between them. General study points: In simple terms, a model built on 13 V-J features told ophthalmopathy apart from stable hyperthyroidism.

The chain combines TRBV20-1 with TRBJ2-5, with TRBD2 as a possible D gene (6 bases). Sequencing used blood. This TCR came from a young woman with Graves' hyperthyroidism. The CDR3 bases are TGCAGTGCAGAAACCCCCGGGACTGGTAAAGAGACCCAGTACTTC. Translation gives CSAETPGTGKETQYF.